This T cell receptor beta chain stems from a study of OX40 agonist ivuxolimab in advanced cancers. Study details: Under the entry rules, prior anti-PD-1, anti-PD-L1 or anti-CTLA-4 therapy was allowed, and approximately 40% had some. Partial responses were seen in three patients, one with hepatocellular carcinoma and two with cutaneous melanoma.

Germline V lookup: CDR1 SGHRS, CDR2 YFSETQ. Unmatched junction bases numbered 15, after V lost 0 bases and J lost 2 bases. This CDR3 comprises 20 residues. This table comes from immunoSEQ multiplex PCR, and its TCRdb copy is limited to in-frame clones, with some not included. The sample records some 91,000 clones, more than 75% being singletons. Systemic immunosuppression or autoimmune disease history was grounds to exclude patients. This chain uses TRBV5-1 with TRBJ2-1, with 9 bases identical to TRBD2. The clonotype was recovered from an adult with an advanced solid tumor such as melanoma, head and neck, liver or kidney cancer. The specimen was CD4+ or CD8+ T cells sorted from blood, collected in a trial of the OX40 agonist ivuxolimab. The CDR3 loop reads CASSLEQGFLAGAAYNEQFF. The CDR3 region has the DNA TGCGCCAGCAGCTTGGAACAGGGATTCTTAGCGGGAGCTGCCTACAATGAGCAGTTCTTC.